Below are 27 T cell receptor beta chains sequenced from a single sample in a study of shared clonotypes between healthy human individuals. CD45RO negativity and positive selection for CCR7 defined naive CD8 cells, a population that excluded terminally differentiated effector memory CD45RA+ cells. Method: immunoSEQ multiplex PCR; TCRdb's copy keeps in-frame clones and lacks some. The sample carries approximately 2,000,000 clones, roughly 93% recorded once. Specimen: naive CD8+ T cells from PBMCs. Receptor source: a young man in good health. Some clones in this sample may be carry-over from other donors' samples.

This clone was picked up one time. The V gene is TRBV4-3, the J gene TRBJ2-7; D is perhaps TRBD2 (6 bases). The CDR3 length is 19 residues. CDR1 and CDR2 (germline): LGHNA, YSLEER. V was shortened by 0 bases and J by 5 bases, with 26 bases between the two germline ends. In DNA form, the CDR3 reads TGCGCCAGCAGCCAAGATTGGGGGGACCTCGTCTTAGGGTTCAACGAGCAGTACTTC. This sequence encodes CASSQDWGDLVLGFNEQYF.

The chain recombines TRBV11-2 with TRBJ2-7, with D perhaps TRBD1 or TRBD2 (5 bases each). The CDR3 length is 18 residues. Trimming left V 2 bases short and J 0 bases short, with 20 bases between. Per germline, CDR1 SGHAT and CDR2 FQNNGV. The CDR3 nucleotides read TGTGCCAGCAGCTTATACCAAGGGCGCAGGGAGAGCTCCTACGAGCAGTACTTC. Translation gives CASSLYQGRRESSYEQYF.

The CDR3 reads CASSLDRASWGADTQYF. For the CDR3, the DNA is TGTGCCAGCAGCTTAGACAGGGCGTCCTGGGGTGCAGATACGCAGTATTTT. J is TRBJ2-3 and V is TRBV7-2; a possible D gene is TRBD1 (6 bases). The CDR3 contains 17 residues. V lost 1 base to trimming and J lost 4 bases, with 18 bases between them. Germline CDR1 and CDR2: SGHTA and FQGNSA.

The chain is built from TRBV5-6 and TRBJ2-1, with unresolved D. Per the germline V gene, CDR1 is SGHDT and CDR2 is YYEEEE. V shed 4 bases and J shed 9 bases, with 17 bases lying between them. There are 14 residues in the CDR3. This chain's CDR3 is CASSNVALPGEQFF. CDR3 DNA sequence: TGTGCCAGCAGCAATGTGGCCCTCCCGGGTGAGCAGTTCTTC.

The chain joins TRBV4-1 to TRBJ2-1, with 7 bases that match TRBD2. CDR1 is MGHRA and CDR2 is YSYEKL in the germline V gene. Trimming cost V 3 bases and J 8 bases; bases outside gene matches: 13. CDR3 length: 16 residues. The CDR3 nucleotides are TGCGCCAGCAGCCACCTCCTATTGGGAGGGAACGATGAGCAGTTCTTC. Its translation is CASSHLLLGGNDEQFF.

As DNA, the CDR3 is TGTGCCAGCAGCCGTGACTATTCCTACAATGAGCAGTTCTTC. Its translation: CASSRDYSYNEQFF. V and J are TRBV7-9 and TRBJ2-1, with TRBD2 as a possible D gene (5 bases). CDR1 and CDR2 from the germline V gene are SEHNR and FQNEAQ (reference sequence). The CDR3 is 14 amino acids. Trimming cost V 5 bases and J 1 base, with 9 bases left between them.

In regard to this clone: This sample also contains other DNA sequences that code for the same CDR3. The chain has TRBV11-2 and TRBJ2-1, with 8 bases lining up with TRBD2. V was clipped by 1 base and J by 3 bases; unmatched bases: 2. Germline V gene lookup returns CDR1 SGHAT and CDR2 FQNNGV. The CDR3 spans 15 residues. CDR3 coding DNA: TGTGCCAGCAGCTTAGGGGCGGGAGGCTACAATGAGCAGTTCTTC. It codes for CASSLGAGGYNEQFF.

In the case of this clone: The same CDR3 also results from other DNA sequences found in this sample. J is TRBJ2-2 and V is TRBV28; 13 bases are a match to TRBD2. The CDR3 has 16 residues. Looked up from germline, CDR1 is MDHEN and CDR2 is SYDVKM. V lost 3 bases, J lost 5 bases, and 3 bases stayed unmatched. The CDR3 coding sequence is TGTGCCAGCAGTTTTGGACTAGCGGGAGAAACCGGGGAGCTGTTTTTT. Translation: CASSFGLAGETGELFF.

The V call is TRBV28, the J call TRBJ2-1; TRBD2 aligns across 11 bases. V lost 6 bases, J lost 4 bases, and 2 bases stayed unmatched. Germline values: CDR1 MDHEN, CDR2 SYDVKM. The CDR3 covers 14 residues. The CDR3 DNA is TGTGCCAGCAGGACTAGCGGGGAGTACAATGAGCAGTTCTTC. The encoded protein is CASRTSGEYNEQFF. Complete variable domain (other parts from reference TRBV28 and TRBJ2-1): DVKVTQSSRYLVKRTGEKVFLECVQDMDHENMFWYRQDPGLGLRLIYFSYDVKMKEKGDIPEGYSVSREKKERFSLILESASTNQTSMYLCASRTSGEYNEQFFGPGTRLTVL.

The chain links TRBV11-2 to TRBJ2-4; a possible D gene is TRBD2 (7 bases). Germline-derived CDR1 and CDR2 are SGHAT and FQNNGV. This CDR3 spans 13 amino acids. Trimming took off 4 bases at V and 7 bases at J, with 11 bases between the two ends. The CDR3 here is CASSSRGGNIQYF. The CDR3 DNA reads TGTGCCAGCAGCTCCAGGGGAGGGAACATTCAGTACTTC.

On this clone itself: The same CDR3 is also encoded by other DNA sequences in this sample. Here the CDR3 reads CASSPPGLAGVQETQYF. CDR3 nucleotide sequence: TGTGCCAGCTCACCACCGGGACTAGCGGGAGTGCAAGAGACCCAGTACTTC. The rearrangement links TRBV18 to TRBJ2-5, with 14 nucleotides matching TRBD2. J lost 2 bases, V lost 0 bases, and 2 bases had no gene match. Germline-derived CDR1 and CDR2 are KGHSH and LQKENI. There are 17 residues in the CDR3.

The chain joins TRBV2 to TRBJ1-2; TRBD1 matches at 10 bases. The CDR3 length is 14 residues. Germline CDR1 and CDR2: SNHLY and FYNNEI. Trimming took 5 bases from V and 5 from J; bases not matched to a gene: 5. The CDR3 region has the DNA TGTGCCAGCAGTCCGGGACAGGGGTTTTATGGCTACACCTTC. Its protein product is CASSPGQGFYGYTF.

The chain joins TRBV29-1 to TRBJ1-1, with TRBD1 as a possible D gene (5 bases). The germline CDR1 and CDR2 sequences are SQVTM and ANQGSEA. V dropped 7 bases and J dropped 1 base, with 16 bases sitting between them. CDR3 length: 14 residues. DNA for the CDR3: TGCAGCGCACGCCAGGGAGGTTCGAACACTGAAGCTTTCTTT. This sequence encodes CSARQGGSNTEAFF.

In DNA form, the CDR3 reads TGTGCCAGCAGTTTATCCATGACAGAGGTTGCAACTAATGAAAAACTGTTTTTT. Its translation is CASSLSMTEVATNEKLFF. J is TRBJ1-4 and V is TRBV28; D is perhaps TRBD1 (5 bases). Germline V gives CDR1 MDHEN, CDR2 SYDVKM. Trimming stripped 1 base from V and 0 bases from J, with 15 bases between. The CDR3 consists of 18 residues.

This clone was detected only a few times. Other DNA sequences within the sample encode an identical CDR3. The V gene is TRBV27, the J gene TRBJ1-1; D is unclear. The V and J ends lost 2 bases and 3 bases respectively, with 7 bases between them. The CDR3 is made up of 13 amino acids. The germline gives CDR1 MNHEY, CDR2 SMNVEV (reference sequence). For the CDR3, the DNA is TGTGCCAGCAGTTTAGGTCTGCACACTGAAGCTTTCTTT. It translates to CASSLGLHTEAFF.

This clone was picked up one time. The V call is TRBV7-9, the J call TRBJ2-2; D remains unclear. In germline, CDR1 is SEHNR, CDR2 FQNEAQ (reference sequence). Trimming removed 3 bases at V and 1 base at J, with 9 bases between. This CDR3 spans 15 amino acids. The CDR3 DNA reads TGTGCCAGCAGCTTCGGGCGAGAGAACACCGGGGAGCTGTTTTTT. It encodes CASSFGRENTGELFF.

The V call is TRBV27, the J call TRBJ2-7; no definite D call. This CDR3 region has 13 residues. Germline CDR1 and CDR2: MNHEY and SMNVEV (reference sequence). Trimming pared 5 bases from V and 6 bases from J, leaving 14 bases between. The CDR3 sequence: CASSADLASEQYF. The CDR3 DNA reads TGTGCCAGCAGTGCGGATTTGGCGTCCGAGCAGTACTTC.

This chain connects TRBV27 to TRBJ2-7, with 9 bases lining up with TRBD1. The germline V gene encodes CDR1 MNHEY and CDR2 SMNVEV (reference sequence). After removal of 9 bases from V and 3 bases from J, the junction contained 9 bases not matched to a gene. The CDR3 runs to 14 residues. CDR3 amino acids: CASSTGTGIYEQYF. CDR3 nucleotides: TGTGCCAGTTCTACCGGGACAGGGATCTACGAGCAGTACTTC.

The table lists this clone with a count of one. V and J are TRBV15 and TRBJ2-3, with D perhaps given as TRBD1 or TRBD2 (5 bases each). The V gene's germline CDR1 is LNHNV and CDR2 YYDKDF (reference sequence). The CDR3 contains 15 residues. The V and J ends lost 5 bases and 6 bases respectively, with 18 bases between them. CDR3: CATSLGAVAWDTQYF. The CDR3 coding sequence is TGTGCCACCAGCCTAGGGGCGGTAGCGTGGGATACGCAGTATTTT.

The chain employs TRBV4-1 and TRBJ2-7; D is possibly TRBD1 or TRBD2 (6 bases each). This CDR3 has 13 amino acids. The V and J ends lost 3 bases and 7 bases respectively, with 13 bases between them. Germline CDR1 is MGHRA and CDR2 is YSYEKL. The CDR3 loop reads CASSQGGSREQYF. CDR3 nucleotides: TGCGCCAGCAGCCAGGGGGGCTCTCGTGAGCAGTACTTC.

This clone appeared once. This chain connects TRBV4-1 to TRBJ2-7; 8 bases map to TRBD1. Germline V gene data show CDR1 as MGHRA and CDR2 as YSYEKL. The CDR3 spans 15 residues. V lost 4 bases and J lost 1; bases outside the gene matches: 6. This CDR3 reads CASSLRTGKSYEQYF. The CDR3 bases are TGCGCCAGCAGCCTCAGGACAGGGAAATCCTACGAGCAGTACTTC.

The genes are TRBV14 and TRBJ2-1; D could derive from TRBD1 or TRBD2 (5 bases each). The CDR3 consists of 16 residues. The V end was cut by 1 base, the J end by 10 bases, with 20 bases between. Germline V gives CDR1 SGHDN, CDR2 FVKESK. CDR3 residues: CASSQAPGPPYKEQFF. The CDR3 DNA reads as TGTGCCAGCAGCCAAGCCCCGGGACCCCCCTATAAGGAGCAGTTCTTC.

The chain combines TRBV25-1 with TRBJ2-3, with unresolved D. Germline V gene lookup returns CDR1 MGHDK and CDR2 SYGVNS. This CDR3 has 13 amino acids. The V gene lost 6 bases and the J gene lost 0 bases, with 7 bases spanning the gap. CDR3 in DNA: TGTGCCAGCAGCGGTGTTAGCACAGATACGCAGTATTTT. This codes for CASSGVSTDTQYF.

CDR3 residues: CASRETSGSYGEQFF. DNA of the CDR3: TGTGCCAGCAGGGAAACTAGCGGGAGTTACGGTGAGCAGTTCTTC. The rearrangement joins TRBV7-9 to TRBJ2-1; TRBD2 matches at 11 bases. V trimming: 6 bases; J trimming: 9 bases; junction bases outside the gene matches: 10. Germline loops: CDR1 SEHNR, CDR2 FQNEAQ (reference sequence). The CDR3 totals 15 residues.

The rearrangement joins TRBV6-5 to TRBJ1-2; 8 bases fit TRBD1. V gave up 0 bases and J gave up 5 bases; unmatched junction bases: 8. The CDR3 runs to 16 residues. Per the germline V gene, CDR1 is MNHEY and CDR2 is SVGAGI. CDR3 sequence (DNA): TGTGCCAGCAGTTACTCGGCGGCAGGGGGCGCTTATGGCTACACCTTC. It specifies CASSYSAAGGAYGYTF.

The chain employs TRBV5-1 and TRBJ2-7; D is unresolved. The CDR3 runs to 14 residues. Trimming took off 0 bases at V and 6 bases at J, with 13 bases between the two ends. Germline lookup yields CDR1 SGHRS and CDR2 YFSETQ. This CDR3 reads CASSLAEKRLEQYF. The DNA of the CDR3 is TGCGCCAGCAGCTTGGCCGAGAAACGGCTCGAGCAGTACTTC.

Concerning this clone: Other DNA sequences in this specimen translate into the identical CDR3. The chain recombines TRBV7-9 with TRBJ2-1, with D maybe TRBD1 (6 bases). Germline V gives CDR1 SEHNR, CDR2 FQNEAQ (reference sequence). The CDR3 spans 14 residues. V lost 4 bases, J lost 0 bases, and 7 bases lay in between. The CDR3 sequence: CASSSDSSYNEQFF. The CDR3 region has the DNA TGTGCCAGCAGCTCGGACAGCTCCTACAATGAGCAGTTCTTC.